These T cell receptor beta chains were read from a single sample in a study of blood T cell repertoires in COVID-19. Only in-frame clones appear in the TCRdb table, and some are missing; sequencing was by immunoSEQ multiplex PCR. The sample yields 150,000 to 200,000 clones, roughly 91% seen once. The source material was peripheral blood. All receptors come from a man aged 18 to 29 with acute or convalescent COVID-19. The CDR3 runs from the conserved cysteine through the conserved F or W. The D gene is left open where the match is weak. The size field is filled for only some rows; it gives once, few, many or a size class.

TRBJ1-1	few	TRBV7-2	-	CASSLQGYTEAFF	TGTGCCAGCAGCTTACAGGGCTACACTGAAGCTTTCTTT
TRBJ2-3	-	TRBV5-1	-	CASSYQDRQVDTQYF	TGCGCCAGCAGCTATCAAGACAGACAGGTAGATACGCAGTATTTT
TRBJ2-3	-	TRBV4-1	TRBD2	CASSQDPGTSGGPGDTQYF	TGCGCCAGCAGCCAAGATCCCGGGACTAGCGGGGGGCCCGGAGATACGCAGTATTTT
TRBJ1-4	-	TRBV19	TRBD1	CASSRGQGDEKLFF	TGTGCCAGTAGTCGAGGACAGGGAGATGAAAAACTGTTTTTT
TRBJ1-2	-	TRBV21-1	-	CASSKSWRKPNYGYTF	TGTGCCAGCAGCAAATCGTGGAGGAAACCTAACTATGGCTACACCTTC
TRBJ2-4	-	TRBV9	TRBD1	CASSVEGAIQYF	TGTGCCAGCAGCGTAGAGGGGGCCATTCAGTACTTC
TRBJ1-6	-	TRBV6-5	-	CASGSRAWDSPLHF	TGTGCCAGCGGAAGCAGGGCGTGGGATTCACCCCTCCACTTT
TRBJ2-1	once	TRBV7-6	-	CASSLGGTGNNEQFF	TGTGCCAGCAGCTTAGGAGGGACTGGGAACAATGAGCAGTTCTTC
TRBJ2-7	-	TRBV7-9	TRBD2	CASSLAQTSGASYEQYF	TGTGCCAGCAGCTTAGCGCAGACTAGCGGGGCCTCCTACGAGCAGTACTTC
TRBJ2-2	-	TRBV5-1	TRBD2	CASSLVVAGATGELFF	TGCGCCAGCAGCTTGGTAGTAGCGGGAGCCACCGGGGAGCTGTTTTTT
TRBJ1-6	-	TRBV6-4	-	CASSDRGDNSPLHF	TGTGCCAGTTCCGATCGGGGGGATAATTCACCCCTCCACTTT
TRBJ2-1	-	TRBV4-1	TRBD1	CASSRTGAHYNEQFF	TGCGCCAGCAGCCGGACAGGGGCCCACTACAATGAGCAGTTCTTC
TRBJ1-4	-	TRBV5-1	-	CASSPLGRGDEKLFF	TGCGCCAGCAGCCCGTTGGGCAGGGGAGATGAAAAACTGTTTTTT
TRBJ1-5	-	TRBV6-5	TRBD1	CAIGQGSNQPQHF	TGTGCCATTGGACAGGGTAGCAATCAGCCCCAGCATTTT
TRBJ2-1	-	TRBV3-1/TRBV3-2	-	CASSPPTGSYNEQFF	TGTGCCAGCAGCCCCCCGACGGGCTCCTACAATGAGCAGTTCTTC
TRBJ1-2	-	TRBV7-2	-	CASLLAGSYEGGDGYTF	TGTGCCAGCCTCCTTGCGGGCAGTTACGAGGGGGGGGATGGCTACACCTTC
TRBJ2-2	-	TRBV6-5	-	CASTRLTGPGELFF	TGTGCCAGCACGAGGCTCACAGGCCCCGGGGAGCTGTTTTTT
TRBJ1-1	-	TRBV6-5	TRBD1	CASSHPGGHAEAFF	TGTGCCAGCAGCCACCCAGGGGGCCACGCTGAAGCTTTCTTT
TRBJ2-2	-	TRBV5-1	TRBD2	CASSLGLADTGELFF	TGCGCCAGCAGCTTGGGGCTAGCGGACACCGGGGAGCTGTTTTTT
TRBJ2-2	-	TRBV27	TRBD2	CASSTEGSGSGELFF	TGTGCCAGCTCCACCGAGGGTAGCGGGAGCGGGGAGCTGTTTTTT
TRBJ1-1	-	TRBV2	TRBD1	CASSEAHLRGTEAFF	TGTGCCAGCAGTGAAGCGCACCTCAGGGGGACTGAAGCTTTCTTT
TRBJ1-5	-	TRBV30	-	CAWSVLNQPQHF	TGTGCCTGGAGTGTACTAAATCAGCCCCAGCATTTT
TRBJ2-7	-	TRBV6-5	-	CASSPGLHSYEQYF	TGTGCCAGCAGTCCTGGACTGCACTCCTACGAGCAGTACTTC
TRBJ1-1	-	TRBV27	TRBD1	CASTHHTGGRTEAFF	TGTGCCAGCACTCACCATACAGGGGGGAGGACTGAAGCTTTCTTT
TRBJ2-1	-	TRBV5-1	-	CASSLEYGRRFNEQFF	TGCGCCAGCAGCTTGGAGTACGGGAGAAGATTTAATGAGCAGTTCTTC
TRBJ1-1	-	TRBV13	-	CASSLAGIDTEAFF	TGTGCCAGCAGCTTAGCCGGGATTGACACTGAAGCTTTCTTT
TRBJ1-2	-	TRBV2	TRBD1	CASSPSTGGVRGYTF	TGTGCCAGCAGTCCCTCGACAGGGGGAGTGAGGGGCTACACCTTC
TRBJ1-5	-	TRBV3-1/TRBV3-2	-	CASSQRGGQPQHF	TGTGCCAGCAGCCAACGGGGGGGACAGCCCCAGCATTTT
TRBJ1-5	-	TRBV7-6	TRBD1	CASSFGPGTGSFQPQHF	TGTGCCAGCAGCTTTGGACCCGGGACAGGGAGTTTTCAGCCCCAGCATTTT
TRBJ2-7	-	TRBV18	-	CASSPTALAYEQYF	TGTGCCAGCTCACCAACAGCACTAGCCTACGAGCAGTACTTC
TRBJ1-2	-	TRBV7-9	TRBD1	CASSRGQELNYGYTF	TGTGCCAGCAGCCGGGGACAGGAACTTAACTATGGCTACACCTTC
TRBJ1-3	-	TRBV5-4	-	CASSFGGPGNTIYF	TGTGCCAGCAGCTTCGGGGGACCCGGAAACACCATATATTTT
TRBJ2-4	-	TRBV6-5	TRBD1	CASRGTGNIQYF	TGTGCCAGCAGGGGGACAGGAAACATTCAGTACTTC
TRBJ1-1	-	TRBV5-1	-	CASSRLTGPSNTEAFF	TGCGCCAGCAGCCGTCTGACAGGCCCCTCGAACACTGAAGCTTTCTTT